This TCR beta chain was identified during a study of blood T cell repertoires in COVID-19. Produced via immunoSEQ multiplex PCR; TCRdb's table is partial and in-frame only. The sample records approximately 440,000 clones, more than 70% being singletons. The CDR3 sequence is 12 residues long. Germline loops: CDR1 SQVTM, CDR2 ANQGSEA. Losses at the gene ends were 6 bases for V and 4 bases for J; bases not matched to a gene: 5. The chain carries TRBV29-1 and TRBJ1-1; 7 nucleotides agree with TRBD1. This receptor was obtained from a woman in her fifties or sixties with COVID-19, enrolled during active disease. Sequenced: peripheral blood. The CDR3 protein is CSVRQGGTEAFF. CDR3 bases: TGCAGCGTGCGACAGGGAGGCACTGAAGCTTTCTTT.